The 22 T cell receptor beta chains below were found in one sample sequenced in a study of blood T cell repertoires in COVID-19. Produced via immunoSEQ multiplex PCR; TCRdb's table is partial and in-frame only. The sample lists roughly 180,000 clones, approximately 81% seen once, with 15% to 20% in the top ten. Specimen: PBMCs or T cells enriched from blood (not recorded which). The receptors shown here come from a man aged 55 to 70 who had recovered from COVID-19.

CDR3 amino acids: CASTDKTGNSYEQYF. CDR3 in DNA: TGTGCCAGCACGGATAAAACAGGAAACTCCTACGAGCAGTACTTC. This chain joins TRBV28 and TRBJ2-7; TRBD1 is a possible D gene (5 bases). The CDR3 covers 15 residues. Trimming took 7 bases from V and 0 from J, leaving 16 bases between them. Germline-derived CDR1 and CDR2 are MDHEN and SYDVKM.

This chain links TRBV18 with TRBJ2-1, with TRBD1 matching over 7 bases. Germline CDR1 reads KGHSH; CDR2 reads LQKENI. The CDR3 length is 17 residues. V trimming: 2 bases; J trimming: 5 bases; junction bases outside the gene matches: 12. In DNA, the CDR3 is TGTGCCAGCTCACCATTCAACAGGACAGGATCAGACAATGAGCAGTTCTTC. This codes for CASSPFNRTGSDNEQFF.

The CDR3 sequence is CASEGRGPGEQYF. The CDR3 DNA reads as TGTGCCAGCGAAGGCAGGGGGCCTGGGGAGCAGTACTTC. The V and J genes are TRBV27 and TRBJ2-7; 8 bases are a match to TRBD1. The V gene's germline CDR1 is MNHEY and CDR2 SMNVEV (reference sequence). V dropped 8 bases and J dropped 7; count of bases not matched to a gene: 10. CDR3 length equals 13 residues.

The count of this clone is one. This chain links TRBV5-5 with TRBJ1-2; 8 nucleotides agree with TRBD1. CDR1 and CDR2 from the germline V gene are SGHKS and YYEKEE (reference sequence). Trimming took 4 bases from V and 7 from J; bases not matched to a gene: 9. This CDR3 spans 14 amino acids. The CDR3 DNA reads TGTGCCAGCAGCACAGGACAGGGAAGATCTGGCTACACCTTC. Residues: CASSTGQGRSGYTF.

V usage is TRBV6-2 or TRBV6-3 and J usage is TRBJ2-7; TRBD1 matches at 7 bases. The V gene's germline CDR1 is MNHEY and CDR2 SVGEGT. Germline trimming cut 2 bases from V and 2 bases from J; bases unmatched to any gene: 6. The CDR3 totals 15 residues. CDR3: CASSYPWTGAYEQYF. The CDR3 DNA is TGTGCCAGCAGTTACCCATGGACAGGAGCCTACGAGCAGTACTTC.

V gene TRBV7-3 combines with J gene TRBJ2-3; 8 bases match TRBD1. This CDR3 region has 14 residues. Trimming cost V 6 bases and J 4 bases; bases outside gene matches: 6. Germline V gene sequence: CDR1 SGHTA, CDR2 FQGTGA. CDR3 sequence reads: CASSTGGVSDTQYF. In DNA form, the CDR3 reads TGTGCCAGCAGTACAGGGGGAGTTTCAGATACGCAGTATTTT.

The CDR3 here is CASSSPGGPGSDTQYF. The CDR3 coding sequence is TGTGCCAGCAGCTCCCCGGGGGGGCCGGGCTCGGATACGCAGTATTTT. The chain employs TRBV5-4 and TRBJ2-3; 8 bases match TRBD2. This CDR3 has 16 amino acids. V gave up 3 bases and J gave up 6 bases; unmatched junction bases: 12. CDR1 is SGHNT, CDR2 YYREEE, per germline (reference sequence).

The J gene is TRBJ2-3, the V gene TRBV9; D unresolved. Germline lookup yields CDR1 SGDLS and CDR2 YYNGEE. The length of the CDR3 is 14 residues. Trimming left V 0 bases short and J 3 bases short, with 8 bases between. CDR3 sequence: CASSVAAGTDTQYF. The CDR3 nucleotides read TGTGCCAGCAGCGTAGCGGCCGGGACAGATACGCAGTATTTT.

V usage is TRBV3-1 (or the pseudogene TRBV3-2) and J usage is TRBJ2-4; D uncertain. The CDR3 runs 15 residues. V shed 2 bases and J shed 3 bases, with 11 bases lying between them. Germline V gene sequence: CDR1 LGHDT, CDR2 YNNKEL (reference sequence). CDR3 amino acids: CASSQLRTSKNIQYF. DNA of the CDR3: TGTGCCAGCAGCCAACTTCGAACAAGCAAAAACATTCAGTACTTC.

Details on this clone: One end of the junction fails to match germline, which may point to a read error. The rearrangement joins TRBV7-7 to TRBJ2-5; 9 bases agree with TRBD1. The CDR3 consists of 14 residues. The germline CDR1 and CDR2 sequences are SSHAT and FNYEAQ (reference sequence). The CDR3 is CASSLEDRGETQYF. The CDR3 coding sequence is TGTGCTAGCAGCTTAGAGGACAGGGGAGAGACCCAGTACTTC.

This sequence joins TRBV12-3 or TRBV12-4 and TRBJ1-6; D perhaps matches TRBD1 (5 bases). The CDR3 runs to 13 residues. V was shortened by 6 bases and J by 10 bases, with 13 bases between the two germline ends. CDR3 residues: CASSRQGASPLHF. The DNA of the CDR3 is TGTGCCAGCAGCCGGCAGGGTGCCTCACCCCTCCACTTT.

The chain joins TRBV7-9 to TRBJ2-7, with 7 bases aligning to TRBD1. This CDR3 has 17 residues. Per the germline V gene, CDR1 is SEHNR and CDR2 is FQNEAQ (reference sequence). The ends lost 5 bases at V and 0 bases at J; junction bases unmatched: 13. In DNA form, the CDR3 reads TGTGCCAGCAGCCAGGGGGTTCAGGGTTTCATCTCCTACGAGCAGTACTTC. Amino acid sequence: CASSQGVQGFISYEQYF.

The chain joins TRBV2 to TRBJ1-1; a weak D match, TRBD1 (6 bases). Germline V lookup: CDR1 SNHLY, CDR2 FYNNEI. The CDR3 contains 13 residues. Trimming took off 9 bases at V and 0 bases at J, with 11 bases between the two ends. CDR3 protein: CASQDSMNTEAFF. The CDR3 DNA is TGTGCCAGTCAGGACAGTATGAACACTGAAGCTTTCTTT.

The chain couples TRBV11-3 to TRBJ2-3; a possible D gene is TRBD2 (5 bases). Germline V lookup: CDR1 SGHNT, CDR2 YENEEA. This CDR3 region has 14 residues. Trimming pared 1 base from V and 4 bases from J, leaving 9 bases between. CDR3 nucleotides: TGTGCCAGCAGCTTAGGAAGAGGGTCAGATACGCAGTATTTT. Translation: CASSLGRGSDTQYF. The full variable domain, rest sourced from reference TRBV11-3 and TRBJ2-3, is EAGVVQSPRYKIIEKKQPVAFWCNPISGHNTLYWYLQNLGQGPELLIRYENEEAVDDSQLPKDRFSAERLKGVDSTLKIQPAELGDSAVYLCASSLGRGSDTQYFGPGTRLTVL.

About this clone itself: Other nucleotide sequences from this sample produce the same CDR3. This chain joins TRBV18 and TRBJ2-7; 11 bases are a match to TRBD2. CDR1 and CDR2 (germline): KGHSH, LQKENI. The CDR3 is 14 amino acids. V dropped 3 bases and J dropped 4; count of bases not matched to a gene: 2. The DNA of the CDR3 is TGTGCCAGCTCACCGGGGACTAGCGGTTACGAGCAGTACTTC. Protein sequence: CASSPGTSGYEQYF.

This clone appeared once. The CDR3 protein is CASSISSTAHNEQFF. The CDR3 nucleotides read TGTGCCAGTAGTATATCAAGCACAGCCCACAATGAGCAGTTCTTC. The rearrangement links TRBV19 to TRBJ2-1, with D unresolved. The CDR3 totals 15 residues. V dropped 2 bases and J dropped 5 bases, with 13 bases sitting between them. Germline CDR1 and CDR2: LNHDA and SQIVND (reference sequence).

The chain carries TRBV3-1 (or the pseudogene TRBV3-2) and TRBJ1-5, with D maybe TRBD1 (5 bases). This CDR3 contains 13 residues. V lost 3 bases and J 5 bases, leaving 8 bases between the germline ends. Germline V CDR1 and CDR2: LGHDT, YNNKEL (reference sequence). CDR3 nucleotides: TGTGCCAGCAGCCACGACAGTTATCAGCCCCAGCATTTT. Its protein product is CASSHDSYQPQHF.

V gene TRBV5-1 combines with J gene TRBJ2-3; D is possibly TRBD1 (6 bases). V was trimmed by 1 base and J by 2 bases, leaving 17 bases between them. CDR3 size: 17 residues. Germline CDR1 reads SGHRS; CDR2 reads YFSETQ. The CDR3 spells CASSLRQGMGNTDTQYF. CDR3 in DNA: TGCGCCAGCAGCTTGCGGCAGGGGATGGGAAACACAGATACGCAGTATTTT. The full variable domain, in which reference TRBV5-1 and TRBJ2-3 provide the parts outside the CDR3, is KAGVTQTPRYLIKTRGQQVTLSCSPISGHRSVSWYQQTPGQGLQFLFEYFSETQRNKGNFPGRFSGRQFSNSRSEMNVSTLELGDSALYLCASSLRQGMGNTDTQYFGPGTRLTVL.

This clone was picked up one time. This chain uses TRBV5-6 with TRBJ2-1; 9 bases match TRBD2. The germline CDR1 and CDR2 sequences are SGHDT and YYEEEE. The trim removed 2 bases at V and 3 bases at J, leaving 3 bases unmatched. This CDR3 is 15 amino acids long. This chain's CDR3 is CASSFSSGGYNEQFF. Written as DNA, the CDR3 is TGTGCCAGCAGCTTCAGTAGCGGGGGCTACAATGAGCAGTTCTTC.

V usage is TRBV6-5 and J usage is TRBJ2-1; maybe TRBD2 (5 bases). The germline V gene has CDR1 MNHEY and CDR2 SVGAGI. V shed 6 bases and J shed 9 bases, with 18 bases lying between them. The CDR3 has 14 amino acids. CDR3 region: CASRHRGSQREQFF. The CDR3 DNA reads TGTGCCAGCAGGCACCGGGGTAGCCAGCGTGAGCAGTTCTTC.

The rearrangement links TRBV3-1 (or the pseudogene TRBV3-2) to TRBJ1-2, with D possibly TRBD1 on 5 matching bases. The CDR3 is 16 amino acids. Germline V CDR1 and CDR2: LGHDT, YNNKEL (reference sequence). V lost 4 bases, J lost 3 bases, and 18 bases lay in between. CDR3 in DNA: TGTGCCAGCAGCCCCGCGGGGGGGGTAAGGTACTATGGCTACACCTTC. It translates to CASSPAGGVRYYGYTF.

The gene calls are TRBV28 and TRBJ1-5; D gene ambiguous. V lost 6 bases and J 5 bases, leaving 14 bases between the germline ends. Germline-derived CDR1 and CDR2 are MDHEN and SYDVKM. The CDR3 has 14 residues. The CDR3 region is CASRLPGGDQPQHF. The DNA for the CDR3 is TGTGCCAGCAGGTTACCCGGTGGTGATCAGCCCCAGCATTTT.